Listed below are T cell receptor beta chains from one sample, sequenced in a study of shared clonotypes between healthy human individuals. Measured with immunoSEQ multiplex PCR; TCRdb has only the in-frame clones, and not every one. Of approximately 810,000 clones in the sample, 80% to 95% were seen once. The sequenced sample consisted of naive CD8+ T cells sorted from blood. These receptors were taken from a young man in good health. CDR3s include the opening cysteine and the closing phenylalanine or tryptophan. The order of the fields is J gene, D gene, V gene, clone size, CDR3 protein, CDR3 DNA. The D gene is left open where the match is weak. The size of a clone is reported for some rows only, either as once, few or many, or as a class for expanded clones.

>TRBJ2-3|-|TRBV2|-
CASSDYYRGTDTQYF
TGTGCCAGCAGTGACTACTACAGGGGCACAGATACGCAGTATTTT
>TRBJ2-2|-|TRBV12-5|-
CASGSGTGELFF
TGTGCTAGTGGTTCCGGCACCGGGGAGCTGTTTTTT
>TRBJ2-1|-|TRBV7-8|-
CASSPSTSNEQFF
TGTGCCAGCAGCCCGAGCACGAGCAATGAGCAGTTCTTC
>TRBJ1-2|-|TRBV9|-
CASSRHAGGGYGYTF
TGTGCCAGCAGCCGACACGCGGGGGGCGGGTATGGCTACACCTTC
>TRBJ1-3|-|TRBV6-5|-
CASSYSGTPGNTIYF
TGTGCCAGCAGTTACTCTGGCACTCCAGGAAACACCATATATTTT
>TRBJ2-1|-|TRBV7-9|-
CASSSLDEQFF
TGTGCCAGCAGCTCCCTAGATGAGCAGTTCTTC
>TRBJ2-3|TRBD1|TRBV27|-
CASKDPRTGVGGTDTQYF
TGTGCCAGCAAAGACCCAAGGACAGGGGTCGGGGGCACAGATACGCAGTATTTT
>TRBJ1-2|-|TRBV7-9|-
CASSLFPWTDYGYTF
TGTGCCAGCAGCTTATTCCCATGGACAGACTATGGCTACACCTTC
>TRBJ2-3|-|TRBV6-6|-
CASSSLADSTDTQYF
TGTGCCAGCAGCTCATTAGCGGATAGCACAGATACGCAGTATTTT
>TRBJ2-5|-|TRBV29-1|once
CSVESYQETQYF
TGCAGCGTTGAAAGTTACCAAGAGACCCAGTACTTC
>TRBJ2-3|-|TRBV27|-
CASSSGRWTTQYF
TGTGCCAGCAGTTCCGGAAGGTGGACGACGCAGTATTTT
>TRBJ1-2|-|TRBV4-1|-
CASSLPSIGTVTYGYTF
TGCGCCAGCAGCCTCCCCAGCATAGGGACGGTGACCTATGGCTACACCTTC
>TRBJ1-2|TRBD1|TRBV29-1|-
CSVPTGAGYTF
TGCAGCGTCCCTACAGGGGCTGGCTACACCTTC
>TRBJ2-7|-|TRBV6-1|many
CASTNVGGSYEQYF
TGTGCCAGCACCAATGTGGGGGGCTCCTACGAGCAGTACTTC
>TRBJ1-3|-|TRBV9|-
CASSTRDSISGNTIYF
TGTGCCAGCAGCACCCGGGACTCGATCTCTGGAAACACCATATATTTT
>TRBJ2-4|-|TRBV7-9|-
CASSSDRSVGKNIQYF
TGTGCCAGCAGCTCAGATCGGAGTGTCGGCAAAAACATTCAGTACTTC
>TRBJ1-2|-|TRBV27|many
CASSLVVGNSGYTF
TGTGCCAGCAGTTTAGTCGTGGGCAACTCGGGCTACACCTTC
>TRBJ2-7|-|TRBV2|-
CASSLGRAGSYEQYF
TGTGCCAGCAGTTTAGGACGGGCGGGATCCTACGAGCAGTACTTC
>TRBJ2-1|-|TRBV7-9|-
CASSPRESSYNEQFF
TGTGCCAGCAGCCCGAGGGAAAGCTCCTACAATGAGCAGTTCTTC
>TRBJ1-4|-|TRBV28|-
CASSLWRNEKLFF
TGTGCCAGCAGTTTATGGAGGAATGAAAAACTGTTTTTT
>TRBJ2-7|-|TRBV19|-
CASSTLAGSEQYF
TGTGCCAGTAGTACCCTTGCAGGTTCCGAGCAGTACTTC
>TRBJ2-7|TRBD2|TRBV7-6|-
CASSLVSQGLAHEQYF
TGTGCCAGCAGCTTAGTCAGCCAGGGACTAGCCCACGAGCAGTACTTC
>TRBJ2-3|-|TRBV13|-
CASSFVGAGYTDTQYF
TGTGCCAGCAGCTTCGTTGGGGCGGGGTACACAGATACGCAGTATTTT
>TRBJ2-7|TRBD2|TRBV2|-
CASSVASGLEQYF
TGTGCCAGCAGTGTGGCTAGCGGGCTCGAGCAGTACTTC
>TRBJ2-7|-|TRBV4-3|-
CASSQDHLAGHLPFSYEQYF
TGCGCCAGCAGCCAAGATCACCTGGCAGGGCATCTTCCTTTCTCCTACGAGCAGTACTTC
>TRBJ2-1|TRBD2|TRBV7-9|-
CASSLASGIYNEQFF
TGTGCCAGCAGCTTAGCTAGCGGGATTTACAATGAGCAGTTCTTC
>TRBJ2-5|-|TRBV30|-
CAWSTEGIPGETQYF
TGTGCCTGGAGTACCGAGGGGATCCCTGGGGAGACCCAGTACTTC
>TRBJ1-1|-|TRBV6-1|-
CASSELNTEAFF
TGTGCCAGCAGTGAACTGAACACTGAAGCTTTCTTT
>TRBJ1-2|-|TRBV28|-
CATQRVQGPFSVGYTF
TGTGCCACCCAGAGGGTGCAGGGCCCCTTTTCAGTTGGCTACACCTTC
>TRBJ2-5|TRBD1|TRBV7-8|-
CASSLPDPTGEEMLDF
TGTGCCAGCAGCTTGCCCGACCCGACAGGGGAAGAGATGTTGGACTTC
>TRBJ1-5|-|TRBV19|-
CASSIILGQPQHF
TGTGCCAGTAGTATCATCCTGGGTCAGCCCCAGCATTTT
>TRBJ1-5|-|TRBV4-1|-
CASSQDSRGFNQPQHF
TGCGCCAGCAGCCAAGATAGCAGGGGATTCAATCAGCCCCAGCATTTT
>TRBJ1-5|TRBD1|TRBV9|-
CASSPGTGKPFEPQHF
TGTGCCAGCAGCCCCGGGACAGGGAAGCCCTTCGAGCCCCAGCATTTT
>TRBJ2-1|-|TRBV28|few
CASSFQEGAPYNEQFF
TGTGCCAGCAGTTTCCAGGAGGGAGCACCCTACAATGAGCAGTTCTTC
>TRBJ2-2|-|TRBV2|-
CASSAGQTGELFF
TGTGCCAGCAGCGCGGGACAAACCGGGGAGCTGTTTTTT
>TRBJ2-5|TRBD1|TRBV7-9|-
CASSPTGVGETQYF
TGTGCCAGCAGCCCTACAGGGGTAGGAGAGACCCAGTACTTC
>TRBJ2-1|TRBD1|TRBV27|-
CASSSRQGNNEQFF
TGTGCCAGCAGTAGCCGACAGGGTAACAATGAGCAGTTCTTC
>TRBJ2-7|-|TRBV28|-
CASSTRLSSDEQYF
TGTGCCAGCAGTACCCGGTTGTCTAGTGACGAGCAGTACTTC
>TRBJ1-5|-|TRBV18|-
CASSRGGVQPQHF
TGTGCCAGCTCACGAGGGGGAGTTCAGCCCCAGCATTTT
>TRBJ1-1|TRBD1|TRBV25-1|once
CASSLTGAAEAFF
TGTGCCAGCAGTCTGACAGGGGCCGCTGAAGCTTTCTTT
>TRBJ2-2|TRBD1|TRBV5-1|-
CASSGYETGMAGELFF
TGCGCCAGCAGCGGCTACGAGACAGGGATGGCCGGGGAGCTGTTTTTT
>TRBJ2-2|-|TRBV4-3|-
CASSQVRLDSGELFF
TGCGCCAGCAGCCAGGTTCGATTGGATTCCGGGGAGCTGTTTTTT
>TRBJ2-1|TRBD2|TRBV28|few
CASRLAGVYNEQFF
TGTGCCAGCAGACTAGCGGGAGTGTACAATGAGCAGTTCTTC
>TRBJ2-7|-|TRBV7-9|-
CASSWTRDMSSDEQYF
TGTGCCAGCAGCTGGACGAGGGACATGAGTTCCGACGAGCAGTACTTC
>TRBJ1-1|-|TRBV7-6|-
CASSAGPNTEAFF
TGTGCCAGCAGCGCCGGACCGAACACTGAAGCTTTCTTT
>TRBJ2-5|-|TRBV7-8|once
CASSPPSTVQETQYF
TGTGCCAGCAGCCCCCCTTCGACAGTCCAAGAGACCCAGTACTTC
>TRBJ2-1|-|TRBV7-2|-
CASSLSRSSYNEQFF
TGTGCCAGCAGCTTAAGCCGAAGCTCCTACAATGAGCAGTTCTTC
>TRBJ2-2|TRBD1|TRBV6-1|-
CASRNRGGNAGELFF
TGTGCCAGCAGGAACAGGGGCGGTAATGCCGGGGAGCTGTTTTTT
>TRBJ2-1|-|TRBV2|-
CASSEPAAYNEQFF
TGTGCCAGCAGTGAACCGGCAGCCTACAATGAGCAGTTCTTC
>TRBJ1-3|TRBD1|TRBV4-1|-
CASSLSTGFGNTIYF
TGCGCCAGCAGCCTATCGACAGGGTTTGGAAACACCATATATTTT